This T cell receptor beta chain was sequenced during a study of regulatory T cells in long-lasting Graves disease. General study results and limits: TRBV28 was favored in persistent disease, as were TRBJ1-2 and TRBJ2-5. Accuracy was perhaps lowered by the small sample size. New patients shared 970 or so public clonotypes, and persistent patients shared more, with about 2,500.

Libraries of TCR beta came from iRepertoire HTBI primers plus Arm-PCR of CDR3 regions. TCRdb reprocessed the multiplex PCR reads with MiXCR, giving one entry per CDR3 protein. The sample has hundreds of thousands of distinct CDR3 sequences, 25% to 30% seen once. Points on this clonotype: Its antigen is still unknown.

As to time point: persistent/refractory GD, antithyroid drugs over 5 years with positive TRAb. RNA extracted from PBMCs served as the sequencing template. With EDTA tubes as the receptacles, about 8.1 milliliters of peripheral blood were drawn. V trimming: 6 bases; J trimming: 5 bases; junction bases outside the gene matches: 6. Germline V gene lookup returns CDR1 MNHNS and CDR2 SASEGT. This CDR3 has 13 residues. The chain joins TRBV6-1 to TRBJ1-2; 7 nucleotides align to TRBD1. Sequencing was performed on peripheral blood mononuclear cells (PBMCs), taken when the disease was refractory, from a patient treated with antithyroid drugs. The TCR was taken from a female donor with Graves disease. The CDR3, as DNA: TGTGCCAGCAGCACAGGGGTTCCGTATGGCTACACCTTC. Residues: CASSTGVPYGYTF.